The 24 T cell receptor beta chains below come from one sample, sequenced in a study of blood T cell repertoires in COVID-19. Sequencing was performed with immunoSEQ multiplex PCR; in TCRdb, only in-frame clones are kept and a portion is missing. Of roughly 240,000 clones detected, 70% to 90% appear once; the ten largest clones hold around 1%. Material for sequencing was PBMCs or T cells enriched from blood (not recorded which). All receptors come from a man aged 45-60 years who had been exposed to COVID-19.

This clone was found a few times. V gene TRBV24-1 combines with J gene TRBJ1-2; TRBD1 aligns across 9 bases. J lost 2 bases, V lost 4 bases, and 4 bases had no gene match. The CDR3 is made up of 15 amino acids. CDR1 and CDR2 (germline): KGHDR, SFDVKD. The CDR3 nucleotides are TGTGCCACCAGTGAAGGGACAGGGTGGAACTATGGCTACACCTTC. Translating it yields CATSEGTGWNYGYTF.

This clone was found a few times. The V and J genes are TRBV5-4 and TRBJ2-3, with 9 bases that match TRBD1. This CDR3 contains 14 residues. Losses at the gene ends were 7 bases for V and 3 bases for J; bases not matched to a gene: 6. CDR1 SGHNT and CDR2 YYREEE come from the germline V gene (reference sequence). The CDR3, as DNA: TGTGCCAGCGGAACAGGGGGCCGGACAGATACGCAGTATTTT. Translation gives CASGTGGRTDTQYF.

A remark on this clone: The junction departs from the called germline gene at one end, perhaps through a read error. V usage is TRBV11-2 and J usage is TRBJ2-7, with TRBD1 matching over 8 bases. Germline V gene sequence: CDR1 SGHAT, CDR2 FQNNGV. CDR3 size: 15 residues. CDR3 sequence reads: CASSLGTGITYKQYF. CDR3 nucleotide sequence: TGTGCCAGCAGCTTGGGGACAGGAATAACCTACAAGCAGTACTTC.

This clone appeared once. This chain joins TRBV5-1 and TRBJ1-1; D uncertain. CDR1 and CDR2 from the germline V gene are SGHRS and YFSETQ. The CDR3 is 13 amino acids. V shed 4 bases and J shed 4 bases, with 11 bases lying between them. CDR3 sequence: CASSNPGTTEAFF. Here the CDR3 DNA reads TGCGCCAGCAGCAACCCGGGAACCACTGAAGCTTTCTTT.

The chain recombines TRBV6-4 with TRBJ2-1, with 11 bases aligning to TRBD2. CDR1 and CDR2 from the germline V gene are MRHNA and SNTAGT. V was clipped by 7 bases and J by 6 bases; unmatched bases: 20. CDR3 length equals 19 residues. DNA for the CDR3: TGTGCCAGCACTCTAAGAACTAGCGGGAGCCGACGACGTTGCAATGAGCAGTTCTTC. Amino acid sequence: CASTLRTSGSRRRCNEQFF.

For this clone: Other nucleotide sequences from this sample produce the same CDR3. This chain connects TRBV7-2 to TRBJ1-4; D possibly corresponds to TRBD1 (5 bases). Per germline, CDR1 SGHTA and CDR2 FQGNSA. The ends were cut back, 3 bases at V and 6 bases at J, with 14 bases in the middle. This CDR3 spans 15 amino acids. CDR3 sequence: CASSFGGGGDEKLFF. DNA for the CDR3: TGTGCCAGCAGCTTTGGGGGGGGAGGTGATGAAAAACTGTTTTTT. The full variable domain, its missing parts supplied by reference TRBV7-2 and TRBJ1-4, is GAGVSQSPSNKVTEKGKDVELRCDPISGHTALYWYRQSLGQGLEFLIYFQGNSAPDKSGLPSDRFSAERTGGSVSTLTIQRTQQEDSAVYLCASSFGGGGDEKLFFGSGTQLSVL.

This sequence joins TRBV29-1 and TRBJ1-5, with TRBD1 as a possible D gene (5 bases). The CDR3 has 14 amino acids. V gave up 4 bases and J gave up 6 bases, with 16 bases separating them. Looked up from germline, CDR1 is SQVTM and CDR2 is ANQGSEA. CDR3 protein: CSVAQGRYGQPQHF. CDR3 bases: TGCAGCGTTGCGCAGGGCAGGTATGGTCAGCCCCAGCATTTT. Variable domain in full (rest from reference TRBV29-1 and TRBJ1-5): SAVISQKPSRDICQRGTSLTIQCQVDSQVTMMFWYRQQPGQSLTLIATANQGSEATYESGFVIDKFPISRPNLTFSTLTVSNMSPEDSSIYLCSVAQGRYGQPQHFGDGTRLSIL.

V gene TRBV6-5 combines with J gene TRBJ1-5; tentatively, D is TRBD1 (6 bases). The V gene's germline CDR1 is MNHEY and CDR2 SVGAGI. V was cut by 2 bases and J by 0 bases, with 8 bases left in between. The CDR3 sequence is 15 residues long. CDR3 coding DNA: TGTGCCAGCAGTTACACAGGGAATAGCAATCAGCCCCAGCATTTT. This sequence encodes CASSYTGNSNQPQHF.

V and J are TRBV7-3 and TRBJ2-1; maybe TRBD1 (5 bases). Germline V gives CDR1 SGHTA, CDR2 FQGTGA. V gave up 0 bases and J gave up 7 bases, with 10 bases separating them. The CDR3 is 14 residues long. CDR3 loop: CASSLTAGSNEQFF. Written as DNA, the CDR3 is TGTGCCAGCAGCTTAACTGCAGGGTCGAATGAGCAGTTCTTC.

The V gene is TRBV5-1, the J gene TRBJ1-1; TRBD1 matches 7 bases. The CDR3 spans 15 residues. Per germline, CDR1 SGHRS and CDR2 YFSETQ. V was clipped by 0 bases and J by 1 base; unmatched bases: 3. The CDR3 nucleotides are TGCGCCAGCAGCTTGGTAGGGGGCGGGAACACTGAAGCTTTCTTT. This encodes CASSLVGGGNTEAFF.

The chain combines TRBV19 with TRBJ1-5; a weak D match, TRBD1 (5 bases). The CDR3 sequence is 18 residues long. Germline values: CDR1 LNHDA, CDR2 SQIVND (reference sequence). V lost 0 bases and J 4 bases, leaving 19 bases between the germline ends. The CDR3 sequence is CASSIDWSRASWNQPQHF. DNA for the CDR3: TGTGCCAGTAGTATAGATTGGTCCAGGGCCAGTTGGAATCAGCCCCAGCATTTT. Full variable domain (outside the CDR3, taken from reference TRBV19 and TRBJ1-5): DGGITQSPKYLFRKEGQNVTLSCEQNLNHDAMYWYRQDPGQGLRLIYYSQIVNDFQKGDIAEGYSVSREKKESFPLTVTSAQKNPTAFYLCASSIDWSRASWNQPQHFGDGTRLSIL.

This clone has just one count. The V and J genes are TRBV6-5 and TRBJ1-1; TRBD1 matches 8 bases. The V gene's germline CDR1 is MNHEY and CDR2 SVGAGI. Trimming removed 6 bases from V and 4 bases from J; junction bases left unmatched: 7. The CDR3 sequence is 14 residues long. The chain's CDR3 is CASRLQGASTEAFF. Here the CDR3 DNA reads TGTGCCAGCAGACTTCAGGGGGCTAGCACTGAAGCTTTCTTT.

The chain links TRBV5-1 to TRBJ2-7, with D possibly matching TRBD1 (5 bases). V lost 4 bases to trimming and J lost 1 base, with 12 bases between them. The CDR3 totals 14 residues. Germline CDR1 SGHRS, CDR2 YFSETQ. In nucleotides, the CDR3 is TGCGCCAGCAGCATCAACACAGGTTCCTACGAGCAGTACTTC. Translating gives CASSINTGSYEQYF. The full variable domain, completed using reference TRBV5-1 and TRBJ2-7, is KAGVTQTPRYLIKTRGQQVTLSCSPISGHRSVSWYQQTPGQGLQFLFEYFSETQRNKGNFPGRFSGRQFSNSRSEMNVSTLELGDSALYLCASSINTGSYEQYFGPGTRLTVT.

The V and J genes are TRBV5-1 and TRBJ2-7, with 12 bases fitting TRBD1. The germline V gene has CDR1 SGHRS and CDR2 YFSETQ. CDR3 length: 14 residues. Trimming at V came to 5 bases and at J to 6 bases, leaving 6 bases not matched to a gene. This CDR3 is CASRTGQGAGEQYV. The CDR3 region has the DNA TGCGCCAGCAGAACGGGACAGGGGGCAGGCGAGCAGTACGTC.

The V gene is TRBV29-1, the J gene TRBJ2-3, with a possible D match to TRBD2 (5 bases). The CDR3 spans 13 residues. CDR1 and CDR2 (germline): SQVTM, ANQGSEA. Trimming shortened V by 3 bases and J by 7 bases, and 14 bases separated the two germline ends. The CDR3 DNA follows: TGCAGCGTTGACGAAGGTACGGGGAATACGCAGTATTTT. As protein: CSVDEGTGNTQYF.

V usage is TRBV2 and J usage is TRBJ2-1; weak D call: TRBD1 (6 bases). Germline V lookup: CDR1 SNHLY, CDR2 FYNNEI. The CDR3 covers 12 residues. V dropped 5 bases and J dropped 6 bases, with 8 bases sitting between them. The CDR3 reads CASSQGLNEQFF. For the CDR3, the DNA is TGTGCCAGCAGTCAGGGGCTCAATGAGCAGTTCTTC.

The chain employs TRBV6-5 and TRBJ2-7; 12 nucleotides line up with TRBD1. The CDR3 extends over 15 amino acids. Germline lookup yields CDR1 MNHEY and CDR2 SVGAGI. V gave up 6 bases and J gave up 3 bases; unmatched junction bases: 6. CDR3 in DNA: TGTGCCAGCAGCTTGGGGGACAGGGGGCTCTACGAGCAGTACGTC. Its protein product is CASSLGDRGLYEQYV.

The chain links TRBV2 to TRBJ2-5, with D unresolved. V shed 6 bases and J shed 3 bases, with 8 bases lying between them. Looked up from germline, CDR1 is SNHLY and CDR2 is FYNNEI. The CDR3 totals 12 residues. The CDR3 DNA reads as TGTGCCAGCAGCCCTATCAAAGAGACCCAGTACTTC. Protein sequence: CASSPIKETQYF. Variable domain in full (rest from reference TRBV2 and TRBJ2-5): EPEVTQTPSHQVTQMGQEVILRCVPISNHLYFYWYRQILGQKVEFLVSFYNNEISEKSEIFDDQFSVERPDGSNFTLKIRSTKLEDSAMYFCASSPIKETQYFGPGTRLLVL.

The V call is TRBV5-1, the J call TRBJ1-1; 8 bases map to TRBD1. The trim removed 4 bases at V and 4 bases at J, leaving 3 bases unmatched. CDR1 and CDR2 (germline): SGHRS, YFSETQ. The CDR3 is 13 residues long. The CDR3 region is CASSPTGATEAFF. Here the CDR3 DNA reads TGCGCCAGCAGCCCGACAGGGGCCACTGAAGCTTTCTTT.

The rearrangement links TRBV28 to TRBJ2-2, with D perhaps TRBD1 (6 bases). CDR3 length: 15 residues. V dropped 2 bases and J dropped 2 bases, with 9 bases sitting between them. In germline, CDR1 is MDHEN, CDR2 SYDVKM. The CDR3 DNA is TGTGCCAGCAGTTTAGTGGACAGAAACACCGGGGAGCTGTTTTTT. Protein: CASSLVDRNTGELFF.

This chain joins TRBV7-9 and TRBJ2-5, with D unresolved. The V and J ends lost 8 bases and 1 base respectively, with 17 bases between them. In germline, CDR1 is SEHNR, CDR2 FQNEAQ (reference sequence). The CDR3 length is 15 residues. The CDR3 region has the DNA TGTGCCAGCGCCCAAGGGTTCGGGTCCCAAGAGACCCAGTACTTC. Encoded protein: CASAQGFGSQETQYF.

CDR3: CASSLAAGLNYGYTF. CDR3 nucleotides: TGCGCCAGCAGCTTGGCGGCGGGTCTTAACTATGGCTACACCTTC. The chain recombines TRBV5-1 with TRBJ1-2; D gene unclear. There are 15 residues in the CDR3. Germline CDR1 SGHRS, CDR2 YFSETQ. V lost 0 bases and J lost 1, with 10 bases in between.

This rearrangement joins TRBV6-5 to TRBJ1-1; D might be TRBD1 (5 bases). CDR1 is MNHEY, CDR2 SVGAGI, per germline. The V end was cut by 2 bases, the J end by 4 bases, with 11 bases between. CDR3 length: 14 amino acids. The CDR3 is CASSYVGGVTEAFF. The CDR3 coding sequence is TGTGCCAGCAGTTACGTTGGAGGGGTCACTGAAGCTTTCTTT.

This sequence joins TRBV6-2 or TRBV6-3 and TRBJ1-5; D is perhaps TRBD1 (6 bases). Germline CDR1 reads MNHEY; CDR2 reads SVGEGT. Trimming removed 6 bases from V and 0 bases from J, with 18 bases in between. The CDR3 spans 17 residues. CDR3: CASSPHGTPYSNQPQHF. The CDR3 DNA sequence: TGTGCCAGCAGCCCCCACGGGACACCGTATAGCAATCAGCCCCAGCATTTT.